The rows below give T cell receptor beta chains drawn from one sample of a study of T cells in Graves' hyperthyroidism and ophthalmopathy. TCRdb processed the multiplex PCR reads anew with MiXCR; each CDR3 protein has one entry. The sample consists of approximately 610,000 distinct CDR3 sequences, approximately 14% of them appearing once. What was sequenced was blood. Receptors originate from a woman in her forties with Graves' ophthalmopathy. Each CDR3 is given with its conserved first and last residue. The D gene is left open where the match is weak. Size is omitted from some rows. Given values are once, few, many or a class for expanded clones.

v_gene,j_gene,abundance,d_gene,CDR3nt,CDR3aa
TRBV6-1,TRBJ1-5,many,.,TGTGCCAGCAGGCAAAACAATCAGCCCCAGCATTTT,CASRQNNQPQHF
TRBV20-1,TRBJ1-5,.,TRBD1,TGCAGTGTTCGGACAGGAGATCAGCCCCAGCATTTT,CSVRTGDQPQHF
TRBV7-9,TRBJ2-4,many,TRBD1,TGTGCCAGCAGCACCGGGACAGGGAGGCTAAACATTCAGTACTTC,CASSTGTGRLNIQYF
TRBV7-2,TRBJ1-5,many,TRBD1,TGTGCCAGCAGCGTGACAGGGTACAGCAATCAGCCCCAGCATTTT,CASSVTGYSNQPQHF
TRBV30,TRBJ2-7,.,.,TGTGCCTGGAGTGGGACGGGGAACGAGCAGTACTTC,CAWSGTGNEQYF
TRBV20-1,TRBJ2-5,many,.,TGCAGTGCTAGGGCAACAGGGTTAACGGAGACCCAGTACTTC,CSARATGLTETQYF
TRBV19,TRBJ1-5,many,.,TGTGCCAGTAGTAGACCGGGGGAAGAAAGCAATCAGCCCCAGCATTTT,CASSRPGEESNQPQHF
TRBV7-2,TRBJ2-7,.,.,TGTGCCAGCAGCTTAGTCCGGGGATCCTTCGAGCAGTACTTC,CASSLVRGSFEQYF
TRBV7-9,TRBJ2-5,many,.,TGTGCCAGCAGAGTACCGGGACGCACAGAGACCCAGTACTTC,CASRVPGRTETQYF
TRBV7-2,TRBJ2-5,many,TRBD2,TGTGCCAGCAGCTTATGGACTAGCGGGGAGGGGACCCAGTACTTC,CASSLWTSGEGTQYF
TRBV6-5,TRBJ2-7,many,.,TGTGCCAGCACCGTCAGCCAGGGGGGTGAGCAGTACTTC,CASTVSQGGEQYF
TRBV6-1,TRBJ1-2,many,.,TGTGCCAGCAGTGGGCACAACAGGGCCTCTGACTATGGCTACACCTTC,CASSGHNRASDYGYTF
TRBV11-2,TRBJ1-1,few,.,TGTGCCAGCAGCTTAAGCCCGACGCCGGGGGACACTGAAGCTTTCTTT,CASSLSPTPGDTEAFF
TRBV13,TRBJ1-1,.,.,TGTGCCAGCAGCTTGAGCATTAACACTGAAGCTTTCTTT,CASSLSINTEAFF
TRBV20-1,TRBJ2-7,many,TRBD1,TGCAGTGCCCCCGGGACAGGGCCCTCTCTCGGCTCCTACGAGCAGTACTTC,CSAPGTGPSLGSYEQYF
TRBV28,TRBJ2-7,many,.,TGTGCCAGCAGTTTTAAGGTCGGGCAGGGAGGCACCTACGAGCAGTACTTC,CASSFKVGQGGTYEQYF
TRBV18,TRBJ1-5,few,.,TGTGCCAGCTCACCGATGGGCGGTCAGCCCCAGCATTTT,CASSPMGGQPQHF
TRBV28,TRBJ2-3,.,TRBD1,TGTGCCAGCAGGACAGGGGTCAGCACAGATACGCAGTATTTT,CASRTGVSTDTQYF
TRBV6-1,TRBJ2-1,few,.,TGTGCCAGCCGGTCGGGCCACTCCTACAATGAGCAGTTCTTC,CASRSGHSYNEQFF
TRBV6-5,TRBJ1-2,many,.,TGTGCCAGCACGCTCGGGGGTGGCGATGGCTACACCTTC,CASTLGGGDGYTF
TRBV7-8,TRBJ2-7,few,.,TGTGCCAGCAGCTTTCAATCAGGGCAGGGCGAGCAGTACTTC,CASSFQSGQGEQYF
TRBV6-1,TRBJ1-5,many,.,TGTGCCAGCAGTCCGGGGGTAGGACATAATCAGCCCCAGCATTTT,CASSPGVGHNQPQHF
TRBV12-3/TRBV12-4,TRBJ1-2,many,.,TGTGCCAGCAGTTACGGGTCTCCCCCGGATGGCTACACCTTC,CASSYGSPPDGYTF
TRBV18,TRBJ1-2,many,.,TGTGCCAGCTCAAAGGACAGCGGTACAGGGAGCTACACCTTC,CASSKDSGTGSYTF
TRBV7-2,TRBJ2-2,few,TRBD2,TGTGCCAGCAGCATTAGCGGGAGTGACACCGGGGAGCTGTTTTTT,CASSISGSDTGELFF
TRBV12-3/TRBV12-4,TRBJ2-7,many,.,TGTGCCAGCAGTACGACAGCCACCTACGAGCAGTACTTC,CASSTTATYEQYF
TRBV29-1,TRBJ2-7,.,.,TGCAGCGTTCTTTTCACAGGGGAGGGGCACCCCTACGAGCAGTACTTC,CSVLFTGEGHPYEQYF
TRBV20-1,TRBJ1-5,few,TRBD1,TGCAGTGCTAGCCCCACAGGGGGATCATATCAGCCCCAGCATTTT,CSASPTGGSYQPQHF
TRBV3-1,TRBJ2-4,few,.,TGTGCCAGCAGCCAAGACGCCCTCGAAAACATTCAGTACTTC,CASSQDALENIQYF